Listed below are T cell receptor beta chains from one sample, sequenced in a study of cytomegalovirus exposure and HLA in healthy donors. Assay used: immunoSEQ multiplex PCR; TCRdb lists only in-frame clones, some missing. The profile shows 150,000 to 200,000 clones, over 75% of them singletons. The sequenced sample was PBMCs. These receptors were collected from a young man in good health and CMV-seronegative. Each CDR3 is given with its conserved first and last residue. D genes are given only for firm matches. Size values are once, few and many counts, or a class for expanded clones, and some rows have none.

cdr3_nt: TGTGCCAGCCATGATCGCGTCAACTCACCCCTCCACTTT
cdr3_aa: CASHDRVNSPLHF
v_call: TRBV6-5
j_call: TRBJ1-6
clone_size: NA
d_call: NA

cdr3_nt: TGCGCCAGCAGCCAAGTGAGGAATGAGCAGTTCTTC
cdr3_aa: CASSQVRNEQFF
v_call: TRBV4-3
j_call: TRBJ2-1
clone_size: once
d_call: NA

cdr3_nt: TGCGCCAGCAGCTTGGCCCGGGACAGCCAAGAGACCCAGTACTTC
cdr3_aa: CASSLARDSQETQYF
v_call: TRBV5-1
j_call: TRBJ2-5
clone_size: NA
d_call: TRBD1

cdr3_nt: TGTGCCAGCAGTTCCATACAGAGGAACACTGAAGCTTTCTTT
cdr3_aa: CASSSIQRNTEAFF
v_call: TRBV6-5
j_call: TRBJ1-1
clone_size: NA
d_call: NA

cdr3_nt: TGTGCCAGCAGCCCTATAAGGGGTTTCTTCTCTGGGGCCAACGTCCTGACTTTC
cdr3_aa: CASSPIRGFFSGANVLTF
v_call: TRBV9
j_call: TRBJ2-6
clone_size: NA
d_call: NA

cdr3_nt: TGTGCCAGCAGTTACTCGAGTTTTCGTGGAGACACCATATATTTT
cdr3_aa: CASSYSSFRGDTIYF
v_call: TRBV6-6
j_call: TRBJ1-3
clone_size: NA
d_call: NA

cdr3_nt: TGTGCCAGCAGGACAGGGACTGGCTACACCTTC
cdr3_aa: CASRTGTGYTF
v_call: TRBV28
j_call: TRBJ1-2
clone_size: once
d_call: TRBD1

cdr3_nt: TGTGCCAGCAGTTACTCTGCGGGTCCCAATCAGCCCCAGCATTTT
cdr3_aa: CASSYSAGPNQPQHF
v_call: TRBV6-5
j_call: TRBJ1-5
clone_size: NA
d_call: NA

cdr3_nt: TGCGCCAGCAGCCAAGACCATATCCGGGGACAGGGCATGTTCGATGAGCAGTTCTTC
cdr3_aa: CASSQDHIRGQGMFDEQFF
v_call: TRBV4-1
j_call: TRBJ2-1
clone_size: NA
d_call: TRBD1

cdr3_nt: TGCAGCGGAGGACAGGGGAATGGCTATGGCTACACCTTC
cdr3_aa: CSGGQGNGYGYTF
v_call: TRBV29-1
j_call: TRBJ1-2
clone_size: NA
d_call: TRBD1

cdr3_nt: TGTGCCAGCAGTGCAGCGGGGGGGCGTACAGATACGCAGTATTTT
cdr3_aa: CASSAAGGRTDTQYF
v_call: TRBV2
j_call: TRBJ2-3
clone_size: NA
d_call: TRBD2

cdr3_nt: TGTGCCAGCAGCTTGGAGGCAGGTGATTCCTACGAGCAGTACTTC
cdr3_aa: CASSLEAGDSYEQYF
v_call: TRBV5-5
j_call: TRBJ2-7
clone_size: NA
d_call: NA

cdr3_nt: TGTGCCAGCAGCGGACAGGGAGGCGATCAGCCCCAGCATTTT
cdr3_aa: CASSGQGGDQPQHF
v_call: TRBV2
j_call: TRBJ1-5
clone_size: NA
d_call: TRBD1

cdr3_nt: TGCGCCAGCAGCTTGCTGGGACAGGGGAGGGGGACTGAAGCTTTCTTT
cdr3_aa: CASSLLGQGRGTEAFF
v_call: TRBV5-1
j_call: TRBJ1-1
clone_size: NA
d_call: TRBD1

cdr3_nt: TGTGCCAGCAGTGATGCTAGGGAGCAGTTCTTC
cdr3_aa: CASSDAREQFF
v_call: TRBV2
j_call: TRBJ2-1
clone_size: few
d_call: NA

cdr3_nt: TGTGCCAGCTCACCACGGATGGGAGAATCCGCCTACAATGAGCAGTTCTTC
cdr3_aa: CASSPRMGESAYNEQFF
v_call: TRBV18
j_call: TRBJ2-1
clone_size: few
d_call: NA

cdr3_nt: TGTGCCAGCACTGAAGGGGGCTACACTGAAGCTTTCTTT
cdr3_aa: CASTEGGYTEAFF
v_call: TRBV19
j_call: TRBJ1-1
clone_size: few
d_call: TRBD1

cdr3_nt: TGTGCCAGCTCACAACACTACGAGCAGTACTTC
cdr3_aa: CASSQHYEQYF
v_call: TRBV18
j_call: TRBJ2-7
clone_size: NA
d_call: NA

cdr3_nt: TGTGCCAGCAGCGTGGGGGACAGGAGCTACTATGGCTACACCTTC
cdr3_aa: CASSVGDRSYYGYTF
v_call: TRBV9
j_call: TRBJ1-2
clone_size: NA
d_call: TRBD1

cdr3_nt: TGTGCCACCCTTGGGGGGGGCACAGATACGCAGTATTTT
cdr3_aa: CATLGGGTDTQYF
v_call: TRBV19
j_call: TRBJ2-3
clone_size: NA
d_call: TRBD2

cdr3_nt: TGTGCCAGCAGCTTGGGTATTTCGGTTGAGCAGTTCTTC
cdr3_aa: CASSLGISVEQFF
v_call: TRBV5-5
j_call: TRBJ2-1
clone_size: NA
d_call: NA

cdr3_nt: TGTGCCACACACTCGAAGAGGGAGAGGGTCGGTGAGCAGCTCTTC
cdr3_aa: CATHSKRERVGEQLF
v_call: TRBV28
j_call: TRBJ2-1
clone_size: NA
d_call: NA

cdr3_nt: TGTGCCAGCAGCTTGTGGGGGGGTACTGAAGCTTTCTTT
cdr3_aa: CASSLWGGTEAFF
v_call: TRBV7-2
j_call: TRBJ1-1
clone_size: NA
d_call: NA

cdr3_nt: TGTGCCAGCAGCTCACGGGGGGCGGGCTACGAGCAGTACTTC
cdr3_aa: CASSSRGAGYEQYF
v_call: TRBV5-6
j_call: TRBJ2-7
clone_size: NA
d_call: NA

cdr3_nt: TGCGCCAGCAGCCAAACAGGTAGCTCCTACAATGAGCAGTTCTTC
cdr3_aa: CASSQTGSSYNEQFF
v_call: TRBV5-1
j_call: TRBJ2-1
clone_size: NA
d_call: NA

cdr3_nt: TGCGCCAGCAGCTTGGCGGGAGGGCCCGTAACCGGGGAGCTGTTTTTT
cdr3_aa: CASSLAGGPVTGELFF
v_call: TRBV5-1
j_call: TRBJ2-2
clone_size: NA
d_call: TRBD2

cdr3_nt: TGTGCCAGCAGCGGTCGAGGCAGGGAAATATACACTGAAGCTTTCTTT
cdr3_aa: CASSGRGREIYTEAFF
v_call: TRBV13
j_call: TRBJ1-1
clone_size: NA
d_call: NA

cdr3_nt: TGTGCCAGCTCACCTGCCAGGGGAAACACTGAAGCTTTCTTT
cdr3_aa: CASSPARGNTEAFF
v_call: TRBV18
j_call: TRBJ1-1
clone_size: NA
d_call: NA

cdr3_nt: TGTGCCAGCAGCAAGGGACAGGGGGCCTACAATGAGCAGTTCTTC
cdr3_aa: CASSKGQGAYNEQFF
v_call: TRBV7-2
j_call: TRBJ2-1
clone_size: NA
d_call: TRBD1

cdr3_nt: TGTGCCAGTAGTATAGCGGGACAGCGCAATCAGCCCCAGCATTTT
cdr3_aa: CASSIAGQRNQPQHF
v_call: TRBV19
j_call: TRBJ1-5
clone_size: NA
d_call: TRBD1

cdr3_nt: TGTGCCAGCACCAATGTCTATAATTCACCCCTCCACTTT
cdr3_aa: CASTNVYNSPLHF
v_call: TRBV6-1
j_call: TRBJ1-6
clone_size: NA
d_call: NA

cdr3_nt: TGCGCCAGCAGCGCACAGGGGGCGGGCACTGAAGCTTTCTTT
cdr3_aa: CASSAQGAGTEAFF
v_call: TRBV4-3
j_call: TRBJ1-1
clone_size: once
d_call: TRBD1

cdr3_nt: TGTGCCACCAGCAACCCGGGCACAGATACGCAGTATTTT
cdr3_aa: CATSNPGTDTQYF
v_call: TRBV15
j_call: TRBJ2-3
clone_size: NA
d_call: NA

cdr3_nt: TGTGCCAGCAGCTTCACAGGGCTTACAGAGACCCAGTACTTC
cdr3_aa: CASSFTGLTETQYF
v_call: TRBV11-2
j_call: TRBJ2-5
clone_size: NA
d_call: NA

cdr3_nt: TGTGCCAGCAGCTCCCGGGGGGTTGTTGGGGAAAAACTGTTTTTT
cdr3_aa: CASSSRGVVGEKLFF
v_call: TRBV11-2
j_call: TRBJ1-4
clone_size: NA
d_call: NA

cdr3_nt: TGTGCCGGCAGACGGACAGCAACTAATGAAAAACTGTTTTTT
cdr3_aa: CAGRRTATNEKLFF
v_call: TRBV6-5
j_call: TRBJ1-4
clone_size: NA
d_call: NA

cdr3_nt: TGTGCCAGCAGCGCGGGGGACAGGGGGCAGGTCACTGAAGCTTTCTTT
cdr3_aa: CASSAGDRGQVTEAFF
v_call: TRBV7-9
j_call: TRBJ1-1
clone_size: NA
d_call: TRBD1

cdr3_nt: TGTGCCAGCAGGGCTAGCGGGAGCGTCGAAGCCAAAAACATTCAGTACTTC
cdr3_aa: CASRASGSVEAKNIQYF
v_call: TRBV13
j_call: TRBJ2-4
clone_size: NA
d_call: TRBD2

cdr3_nt: TGCGCCAGCAGCTCCGTGGGACAGGGTTCCTATAATTCACCCCTCCACTTT
cdr3_aa: CASSSVGQGSYNSPLHF
v_call: TRBV5-1
j_call: TRBJ1-6
clone_size: NA
d_call: TRBD1

cdr3_nt: TGTGCCAGCAGCTTAAGGCAGGGAAATGAAAAACTGTTTTTT
cdr3_aa: CASSLRQGNEKLFF
v_call: TRBV7-9
j_call: TRBJ1-4
clone_size: few
d_call: NA

cdr3_nt: TGCGCCAGCAGCTTCGGGACAGGGAACGACGAGCAGTACTTC
cdr3_aa: CASSFGTGNDEQYF
v_call: TRBV5-1
j_call: TRBJ2-7
clone_size: NA
d_call: TRBD1

cdr3_nt: TGTGCCATCAGGAGGGCACTAGCGGGAGGGGCCAGCACAGATACGCAGTATTTT
cdr3_aa: CAIRRALAGGASTDTQYF
v_call: TRBV10-3
j_call: TRBJ2-3
clone_size: NA
d_call: TRBD2

cdr3_nt: TGTGCCAGCAGCTCCATAGCGGGAGTTGGGCAAGAGACCCAGTACTTC
cdr3_aa: CASSSIAGVGQETQYF
v_call: TRBV7-3
j_call: TRBJ2-5
clone_size: once
d_call: TRBD2

cdr3_nt: TGTGCCAGCTCACTTCGAGAGGGCGGGAGCACTGAAGCTTTCTTT
cdr3_aa: CASSLREGGSTEAFF
v_call: TRBV18
j_call: TRBJ1-1
clone_size: NA
d_call: NA

cdr3_nt: TGTGCCAGCAGCTTCTTAAGGGTGCGACTAGCGGGAGTTTACGAGCAGTACTTC
cdr3_aa: CASSFLRVRLAGVYEQYF
v_call: TRBV11-2
j_call: TRBJ2-7
clone_size: few
d_call: TRBD2

cdr3_nt: TGTGCCAGCAGTTACGCGGGGGTCTACGAGCAGTACTTC
cdr3_aa: CASSYAGVYEQYF
v_call: TRBV6-6
j_call: TRBJ2-7
clone_size: NA
d_call: TRBD2

cdr3_nt: TGTGCCAGCAGCTGGGACAGGGCGAACACTGAAGCTTTCTTT
cdr3_aa: CASSWDRANTEAFF
v_call: TRBV5-5
j_call: TRBJ1-1
clone_size: NA
d_call: TRBD1

cdr3_nt: TGCGCCAGCAGCTTGGTAGTCGGGGGGCAAGTTGAAAAACTGTTTTTT
cdr3_aa: CASSLVVGGQVEKLFF
v_call: TRBV5-1
j_call: TRBJ1-4
clone_size: few
d_call: NA

cdr3_nt: TGTGCCAGCAGTAAGCAGCGACGCTCCTACGAGCAGTACTTC
cdr3_aa: CASSKQRRSYEQYF
v_call: TRBV28
j_call: TRBJ2-7
clone_size: NA
d_call: NA